A selection of T cell receptor beta chains follows, all from one sample in a study of control samples from healthy donors and cancer patients. TCRdb keeps only in-frame clones here, not all; method: immunoSEQ multiplex PCR. The profile shows more than 100,000 clones, around 93% of them singletons. The sequenced sample was blood. Receptor source: a man younger than 35 in good health. The CDR3 runs from the conserved cysteine through the conserved F or W. The D gene is left open where the match is weak. Clone size is given for some rows only: seen once, a few or many times, or a class if the clone is expanded.

D: NA; V: TRBV10-3; J: TRBJ1-1; size: NA; length: 12; DNA: TGTGCCATCACCGCAGGTGGCACTGAAGCTTTCTTT; CDR3: CAITAGGTEAFF
D: NA; V: TRBV5-5; J: TRBJ1-1; size: NA; length: 15; DNA: TGTGCCAGCAGCTTGGTTGCGGAAATTTACACTGAAGCTTTCTTT; CDR3: CASSLVAEIYTEAFF
D: NA; V: TRBV11-3; J: TRBJ2-3; size: NA; length: 12; DNA: TGTGCCAGCAGCGTCGCAGGGGATACGCAGTATTTT; CDR3: CASSVAGDTQYF
D: TRBD1; V: TRBV9; J: TRBJ2-7; size: NA; length: 14; DNA: TGTGCCAGCAGCATACGACAGGGATCCTACGAGCAGTACTTC; CDR3: CASSIRQGSYEQYF
D: NA; V: TRBV3-1/TRBV3-2; J: TRBJ2-3; size: NA; length: 16; DNA: TGTGCCAGCAGCAAAACTTTCCCCTCGAGCACAGATACGCAGTATTTT; CDR3: CASSKTFPSSTDTQYF
D: TRBD2; V: TRBV4-1; J: TRBJ2-1; size: once; length: 13; DNA: TGCGCCAGCAGCCAAGAGGGAGGGAATGAGCAGTTCTTC; CDR3: CASSQEGGNEQFF
D: NA; V: TRBV27; J: TRBJ2-2; size: NA; length: 15; DNA: TGTGCCAGCAGTTTATCGTTGGCAGGGGCCGGGGAGCTGTTTTTT; CDR3: CASSLSLAGAGELFF
D: NA; V: TRBV6-5; J: TRBJ1-1; size: NA; length: 13; DNA: TGTGCCATCGTCAGGGATTGGGGCACTGAAGCTTTCTTT; CDR3: CAIVRDWGTEAFF
D: TRBD1; V: TRBV6-6; J: TRBJ1-3; size: NA; length: 14; DNA: TGTGCCAGCATACAGGGGCTCTCTGGAAACACCATATATTTT; CDR3: CASIQGLSGNTIYF
D: TRBD1; V: TRBV7-9; J: TRBJ1-4; size: NA; length: 14; DNA: TGTGCCAGCAGCTTGGGACAGTCTAATGAAAAACTGTTTTTT; CDR3: CASSLGQSNEKLFF
D: NA; V: TRBV19; J: TRBJ1-2; size: NA; length: 15; DNA: TGTGCCAGTAGTATAGATCCTAGAGGGGGCTATGGCTACACCTTC; CDR3: CASSIDPRGGYGYTF
D: NA; V: TRBV15; J: TRBJ1-4; size: NA; length: 14; DNA: TGTGCCACCAGCAGAGAACAGGGTAATGAAAAACTGTTTTTT; CDR3: CATSREQGNEKLFF
D: NA; V: TRBV7-2; J: TRBJ1-1; size: NA; length: 13; DNA: TGTGCCAGCAGCTTTACGGAGAACACTGAAGCTTTCTTT; CDR3: CASSFTENTEAFF
D: NA; V: TRBV6-6; J: TRBJ2-5; size: NA; length: 15; DNA: TGTGCCAGCAACCCGATCGGTGCAGATGGGGAGACCCAGTACTTC; CDR3: CASNPIGADGETQYF
D: NA; V: TRBV29-1; J: TRBJ1-1; size: once; length: 12; DNA: TGCAGCGTTGGAGAGGTGAACACTGAAGCTTTCTTT; CDR3: CSVGEVNTEAFF
D: NA; V: TRBV6-5; J: TRBJ1-5; size: NA; length: 14; DNA: TGTGCCAGCAGCCTCGACTTTAGCAATCAGCCCCAGCATTTT; CDR3: CASSLDFSNQPQHF
D: NA; V: TRBV11-2; J: TRBJ2-5; size: NA; length: 15; DNA: TGTGCCAGCAGCTTTTCAGGGAAACAACAAGAGACCCAGTACTTC; CDR3: CASSFSGKQQETQYF
D: NA; V: TRBV2; J: TRBJ1-2; size: NA; length: 14; DNA: TGTGCCAGCAGTGAGGACGAGCCTAACTATGGCTACACCTTC; CDR3: CASSEDEPNYGYTF
D: NA; V: TRBV11-2; J: TRBJ1-3; size: once; length: 15; DNA: TGTGCCAGCAGCGGGTGGCAGAGCTCTGGAAACACCATATATTTT; CDR3: CASSGWQSSGNTIYF
D: NA; V: TRBV7-8; J: TRBJ1-1; size: NA; length: 14; DNA: TGTGCCAGCAGCTTAAACACCGTGAACACTGAAGCTTTCTTT; CDR3: CASSLNTVNTEAFF
D: NA; V: TRBV30; J: TRBJ1-2; size: NA; length: 13; DNA: TGTGCCTGGGGGTCCGACAGGAGCTATGGCTACACCTTC; CDR3: CAWGSDRSYGYTF
D: NA; V: TRBV9; J: TRBJ2-3; size: NA; length: 12; DNA: TGTGCCAGCAGCGTAGGTAAAGATACGCAGTATTTT; CDR3: CASSVGKDTQYF
D: NA; V: TRBV5-1; J: TRBJ1-1; size: NA; length: 14; DNA: TGCGCCAGCAGCCCGGCGGGCAGGGGCACTGAAGCTTTCTTT; CDR3: CASSPAGRGTEAFF
D: NA; V: TRBV2; J: TRBJ1-3; size: once; length: 15; DNA: TGTGCCAGCATACGACCTCTGAGCTCTGGAAACACCATATATTTT; CDR3: CASIRPLSSGNTIYF